These 3 T cell receptor beta chains originate from one sample sequenced in a study of beta chain features in type 1 diabetes. The study reverse transcribed the entire isolated RNA, so it sequenced expressed TCRB transcripts. Libraries were prepared by immunoSEQ multiplex PCR; TCRdb keeps only in-frame clonotypes and omits some of them. Of 680,000 or so clones listed, around an eighth were seen once; the top ten hold approximately 0.021%. Antigen specificity for these receptors is unknown. Findings and caveats of the study: Moderate yet significant TCRB CDR3 shortening was seen in Type 1 diabetes patients in all four CD4+ subsets.

The sample was naive CD4+ T cells from blood. The receptor source for this set is a man aged 18 to 29 with type 1 diabetes.

The genes are TRBV19 and TRBJ2-7, with TRBD2 matching 8 bases. V shed 3 bases, J shed 5 bases, and the junction held 6 bases outside the gene matches. Germline lookup yields CDR1 LNHDA and CDR2 SQIVND (reference sequence). This CDR3 is 14 amino acids long. CDR3 protein: CASSIQAGDHEQYF. CDR3 bases: TGTGCCAGTAGTATTCAAGCGGGGGACCACGAGCAGTACTTC.

The J gene is TRBJ2-2, the V gene TRBV28, with a tentative D call TRBD2 (6 bases). Germline CDR1 is MDHEN and CDR2 is SYDVKM. V lost 7 bases and J 3 bases, leaving 12 bases between the germline ends. The CDR3 runs to 14 residues. DNA of the CDR3: TGTGCCAGCAAAACCGGCGGGGACACCGGGGAGCTGTTTTTT. Amino acids: CASKTGGDTGELFF.

The chain employs TRBV5-1 and TRBJ1-1; a weak D match, TRBD1 (6 bases). The CDR3 totals 14 residues. Germline-derived CDR1 and CDR2 are SGHRS and YFSETQ. V was cut by 3 bases and J by 1 base, with 10 bases left in between. This CDR3 is CASSSHRENTEAFF. The CDR3, as DNA: TGCGCCAGCAGCTCTCACAGGGAGAACACTGAAGCTTTCTTT.